This T cell receptor beta chain was sequenced in a study of spatial heterogeneity in lung cancer. MiXCR, applied by TCRdb to the 5' RACE reads, yields one record per CDR3 protein. The table records tens of thousands of distinct CDR3 sequences, around 8.6% of them present only once. V gave up 4 bases and J gave up 0 bases; unmatched junction bases: 6. Germline V gene data show CDR1 as MNHEY and CDR2 as SMNVEV (reference sequence). The CDR3 is 16 amino acids. Documented time point: sample taken at primary tumor resection. Whole RNA, isolated from tumor, nontumor lung or frozen PBMC, was sequenced without prior sorting. This clonotype was found a few times.

This chain connects TRBV27 to TRBJ1-1, with 9 bases matching TRBD1. The clonotype originates from a male donor with early-stage non-small cell lung cancer. The sample was PBMCs, taken at surgery. CDR3 amino acids: CASSSLQGAMNTEAFF. CDR3 DNA: TGTGCCAGCAGTTCACTACAGGGGGCGATGAACACTGAAGCTTTCTTT.